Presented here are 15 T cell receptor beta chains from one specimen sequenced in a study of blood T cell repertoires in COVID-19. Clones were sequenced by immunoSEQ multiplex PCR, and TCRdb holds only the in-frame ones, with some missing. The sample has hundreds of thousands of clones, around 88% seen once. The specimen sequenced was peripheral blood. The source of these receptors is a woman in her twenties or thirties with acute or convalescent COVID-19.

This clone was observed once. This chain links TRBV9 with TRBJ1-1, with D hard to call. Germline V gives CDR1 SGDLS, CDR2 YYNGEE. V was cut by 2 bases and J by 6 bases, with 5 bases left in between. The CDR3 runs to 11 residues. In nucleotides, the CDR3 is TGTGCCAGCAGCGTTCCGTCTGAAGCTTTCTTT. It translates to CASSVPSEAFF. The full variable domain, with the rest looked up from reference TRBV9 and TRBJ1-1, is DSGVTQTPKHLITATGQRVTLRCSPRSGDLSVYWYQQSLDQGLQFLIQYYNGEERAKGNILERFSAQQFPDLHSELNLSSLELGDSALYFCASSVPSEAFFGQGTRLTVV.

CDR3 in amino acids: CASSQADRYRDEQFF. CDR3 sequence (DNA): TGTGCCAGCAGCCAAGCTGACAGGTACAGGGATGAGCAGTTCTTC. The chain couples TRBV7-9 to TRBJ2-1, with D possibly matching TRBD1 (6 bases). CDR1 SEHNR and CDR2 FQNEAQ come from the germline V gene (reference sequence). V shed 5 bases and J shed 8 bases, with 19 bases lying between them. This CDR3 spans 15 amino acids.

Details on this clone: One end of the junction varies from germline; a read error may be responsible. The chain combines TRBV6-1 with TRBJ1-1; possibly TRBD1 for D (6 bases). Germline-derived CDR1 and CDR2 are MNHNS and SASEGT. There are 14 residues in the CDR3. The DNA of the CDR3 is TGTGCCAGCAGAGAAGTATCAGGGGCGATGAAAGCTTTCTTT. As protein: CASREVSGAMKAFF.

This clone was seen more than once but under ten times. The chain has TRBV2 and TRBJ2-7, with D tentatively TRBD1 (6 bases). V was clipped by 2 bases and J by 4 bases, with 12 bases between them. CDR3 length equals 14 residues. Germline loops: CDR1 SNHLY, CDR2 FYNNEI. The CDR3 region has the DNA TGTGCCAGCAGTGAATTGGGGACAAGATACGAGCAGTACTTC. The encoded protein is CASSELGTRYEQYF.

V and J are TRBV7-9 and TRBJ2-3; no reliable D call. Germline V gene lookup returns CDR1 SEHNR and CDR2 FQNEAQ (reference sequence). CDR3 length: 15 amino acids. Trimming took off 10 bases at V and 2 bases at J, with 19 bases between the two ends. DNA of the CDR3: TGTGCCATACTTTCAGGCCCCATTACCACAGATACGCAGTATTTT. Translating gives CAILSGPITTDTQYF.

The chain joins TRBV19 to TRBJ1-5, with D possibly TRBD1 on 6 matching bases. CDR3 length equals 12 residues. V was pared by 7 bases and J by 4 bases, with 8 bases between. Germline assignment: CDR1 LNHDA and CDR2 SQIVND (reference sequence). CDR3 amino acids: CASTDRNQPQHF. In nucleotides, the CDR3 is TGTGCCAGTACCGACAGGAATCAGCCCCAGCATTTT.

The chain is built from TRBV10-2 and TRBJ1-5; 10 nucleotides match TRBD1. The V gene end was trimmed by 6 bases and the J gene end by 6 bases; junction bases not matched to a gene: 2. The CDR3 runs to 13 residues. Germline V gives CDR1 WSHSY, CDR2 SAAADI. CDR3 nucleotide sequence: TGCGCCAGCAGGGGACAGGGGTCTCAGCCCCAGCATTTT. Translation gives CASRGQGSQPQHF.

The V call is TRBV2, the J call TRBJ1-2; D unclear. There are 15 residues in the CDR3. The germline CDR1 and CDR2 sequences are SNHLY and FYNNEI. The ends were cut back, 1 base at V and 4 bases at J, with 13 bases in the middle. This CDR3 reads CASSEDALTAYGYTF. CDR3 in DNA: TGTGCCAGCAGTGAAGATGCCCTCACAGCCTATGGCTACACCTTC.

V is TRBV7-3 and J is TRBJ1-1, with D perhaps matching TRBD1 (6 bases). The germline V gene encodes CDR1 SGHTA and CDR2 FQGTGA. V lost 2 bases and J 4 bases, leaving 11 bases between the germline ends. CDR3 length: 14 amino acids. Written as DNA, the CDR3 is TGTGCCAGCAGCTTAGGCCCAGGGGTCACTGAAGCTTTCTTT. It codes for CASSLGPGVTEAFF.

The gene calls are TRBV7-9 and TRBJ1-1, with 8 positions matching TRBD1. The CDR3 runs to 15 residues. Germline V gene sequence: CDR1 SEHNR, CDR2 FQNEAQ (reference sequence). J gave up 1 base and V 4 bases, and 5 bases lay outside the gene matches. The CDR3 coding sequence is TGTGCCAGCAGCTCAAGACAGGGGTCGAACACTGAAGCTTTCTTT. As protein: CASSSRQGSNTEAFF.

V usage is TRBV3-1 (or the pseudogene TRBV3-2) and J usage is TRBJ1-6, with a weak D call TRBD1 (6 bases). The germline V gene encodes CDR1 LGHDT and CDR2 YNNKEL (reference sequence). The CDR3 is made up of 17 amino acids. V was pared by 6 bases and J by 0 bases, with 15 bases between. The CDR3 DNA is TGTGCCAGCAGTGAAGGACAGATGAGCTCCTATAATTCACCCCTCCACTTT. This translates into CASSEGQMSSYNSPLHF.

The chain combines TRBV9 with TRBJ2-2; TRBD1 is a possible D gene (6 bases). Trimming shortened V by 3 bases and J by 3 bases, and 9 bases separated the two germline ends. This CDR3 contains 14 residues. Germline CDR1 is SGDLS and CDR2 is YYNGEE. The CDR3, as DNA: TGTGCCAGCAGCGGGACAGCGGACACCGGGGAGCTGTTTTTT. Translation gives CASSGTADTGELFF.

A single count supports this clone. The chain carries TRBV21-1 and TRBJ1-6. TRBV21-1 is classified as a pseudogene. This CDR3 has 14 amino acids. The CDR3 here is CASPGRGSNSPLHF. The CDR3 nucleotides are TGTGCCAGCCCTGGGAGGGGCTCGAATTCACCCCTCCACTTT.

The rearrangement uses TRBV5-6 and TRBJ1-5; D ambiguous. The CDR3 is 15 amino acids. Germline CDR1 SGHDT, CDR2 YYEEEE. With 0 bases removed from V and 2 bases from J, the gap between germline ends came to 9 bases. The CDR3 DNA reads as TGTGCCAGCAGCTTGGGAACTTTTCGCAATCAGCCCCAGCATTTT. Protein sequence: CASSLGTFRNQPQHF.

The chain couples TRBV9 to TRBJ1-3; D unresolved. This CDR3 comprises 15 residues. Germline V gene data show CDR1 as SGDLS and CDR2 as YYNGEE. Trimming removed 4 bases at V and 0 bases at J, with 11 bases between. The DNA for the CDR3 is TGTGCCAGCAGCCCGGGTGGGAGCTCTGGAAACACCATATATTTT. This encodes CASSPGGSSGNTIYF.